The clone carrying this T cell receptor beta chain was observed many times. Its specificity is not known. The data were obtained in a study of post-analysis software for immune sequencing data. General study findings and limits: When patients were compared with controls, a handful of TRBV segments were more frequent, TRBV5-6, TRBV5-1 and TRBV20-1 among them.

Prepared TCR beta cDNA libraries contained unique molecular identifiers. TCRdb itself ran the PCR reads through MiXCR, one entry per CDR3 protein. This table holds hundreds of thousands of distinct CDR3 sequences, 30% to 45% found once. The CDR3 covers 16 residues. Between the trimmed V and J ends, which lost 2 bases and 0 bases, there was a span of 11 bases. Per the germline V gene, CDR1 is MDHEN and CDR2 is SYDVKM. V gene TRBV28 combines with J gene TRBJ2-4, with a tentative D call TRBD1 (5 bases). The specimen sequenced was blood. This clonotype originated in a girl aged 5 to 17 with multiple sclerosis. The CDR3 loop is CASSLMDKLAKNIQYF. Here the CDR3 DNA reads TGTGCCAGCAGTTTAATGGACAAACTAGCCAAAAACATTCAGTACTTC.